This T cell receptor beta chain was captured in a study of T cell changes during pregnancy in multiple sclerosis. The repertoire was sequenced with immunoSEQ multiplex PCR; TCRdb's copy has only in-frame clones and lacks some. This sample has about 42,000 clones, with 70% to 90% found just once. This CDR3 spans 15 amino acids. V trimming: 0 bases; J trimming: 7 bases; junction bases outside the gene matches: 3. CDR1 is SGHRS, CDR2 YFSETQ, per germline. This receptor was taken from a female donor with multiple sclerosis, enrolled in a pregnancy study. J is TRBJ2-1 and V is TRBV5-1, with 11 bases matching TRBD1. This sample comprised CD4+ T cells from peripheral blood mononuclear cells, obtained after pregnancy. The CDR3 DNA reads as TGCGCCAGCAGCTTGGCCGGACAGGGGGCAAATGAGCAGTTCTTC. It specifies CASSLAGQGANEQFF.